This T cell receptor (beta chain) derives from a study of human thymus T cells. V dropped 5 bases and J dropped 0; count of bases not matched to a gene: 7. Germline V gene lookup returns CDR1 SEHNR and CDR2 FQNEAQ (reference sequence). This CDR3 contains 16 residues. Sequencing was performed with immunoSEQ multiplex PCR; in TCRdb, only in-frame clones are kept and a portion is missing. This table holds some 57,000 clones, 94% found once. The J gene is TRBJ2-1, the V gene TRBV7-9; 7 bases fit TRBD2. The TCR was taken from a boy under two years old with a congenital heart defect but otherwise immunologically healthy. Source material: blood. The chain's CDR3 is CASSLWEGSSYNEQFF. In DNA, the CDR3 is TGTGCCAGCAGCCTATGGGAGGGGAGCTCCTACAATGAGCAGTTCTTC.